Below, 17 T cell receptor beta chains from the same sample are listed, as sequenced in a study of T cell responses to AZD1222 COVID-19 vaccine. This table comes from immunoSEQ multiplex PCR, and its TCRdb copy is limited to in-frame clones, with some not included. The table has 90,000 to 150,000 clones, around 90% seen once. This specimen consisted of peripheral blood, obtained 28 days after the second AZD1222 dose. These receptors originate from an adult who received the AZD1222 COVID-19 vaccine.

This chain joins TRBV14 and TRBJ1-3; no firm D call. Trimming removed 0 bases at V and 8 bases at J, with 8 bases between. Germline CDR1 SGHDN, CDR2 FVKESK. The CDR3 totals 13 residues. The CDR3 loop is CASSQDNRDTIYF. The DNA for the CDR3 is TGTGCCAGCAGCCAAGATAACCGGGACACCATATATTTT.

This clone turned up a few times. The V and J genes are TRBV11-2 and TRBJ2-1; 9 nucleotides agree with TRBD1. V lost 10 bases to trimming and J lost 8 bases; unmatched junction nucleotides: 6. This CDR3 contains 12 residues. Per germline, CDR1 SGHAT and CDR2 FQNNGV. CDR3 DNA sequence: TGTGCCACCACAGGGGGCGGCGATGAGCAGTTCTTC. Translating it yields CATTGGGDEQFF.

The chain couples TRBV9 to TRBJ1-3; 7 bases fit TRBD1. There are 17 residues in the CDR3. The junction had 10 bases not matched to a gene; V was cut back by 4 bases and J by 0 bases. Germline V gene sequence: CDR1 SGDLS, CDR2 YYNGEE. This CDR3 is CASSPRQGVVSGNTIYF. CDR3 nucleotides: TGTGCCAGCAGCCCCCGACAGGGCGTCGTCTCTGGAAACACCATATATTTT.

The chain combines TRBV4-2 with TRBJ2-1; the match to TRBD1 covers 7 bases. V lost 2 bases, J lost 2 bases, and 12 bases stayed unmatched. From germline, CDR1 is LGHNA and CDR2 YNFKEQ. The CDR3 covers 18 residues. CDR3 sequence reads: CASSQHRAGTVPYNEQFF. Here the CDR3 DNA reads TGTGCCAGCAGCCAACATCGAGCTGGGACAGTCCCCTACAATGAGCAGTTCTTC.

This chain connects TRBV6-2 or TRBV6-3 to TRBJ2-1, with D perhaps matching TRBD2 (5 bases). V lost 2 bases, J lost 5 bases, and 10 bases lay in between. CDR1 and CDR2 (germline): MNHEY, SVGEGT. This CDR3 contains 14 residues. Written as DNA, the CDR3 is TGTGCCAGCAGTTACACGCGGAGGAACAATGAGCAGTTCTTC. Its protein is CASSYTRRNNEQFF.

CDR3 nucleotides: TGTGCCAGCAGCTTAGAGAGGACAAGTAACACTGAAGCTTTCTTT. This sequence encodes CASSLERTSNTEAFF. The genes are TRBV11-2 and TRBJ1-1; a possible D gene is TRBD1 (5 bases). Germline V gene sequence: CDR1 SGHAT, CDR2 FQNNGV. The CDR3 has 15 residues. The V end was cut by 0 bases, the J end by 2 bases, with 10 bases between.

The chain uses TRBV9 and TRBJ1-1; D gene ambiguous. The CDR3 covers 13 residues. Germline lookup yields CDR1 SGDLS and CDR2 YYNGEE. V shed 2 bases and J shed 1 base, with 6 bases lying between them. The CDR3 spells CASSVLANTEAFF. CDR3 nucleotide sequence: TGTGCCAGCAGCGTTCTAGCGAACACTGAAGCTTTCTTT.

The genes are TRBV5-1 and TRBJ2-7; D is perhaps TRBD1 or TRBD2 (5 bases each). The CDR3 has 15 amino acids. V gave up 0 bases and J gave up 1 base, with 11 bases separating them. The germline V gene encodes CDR1 SGHRS and CDR2 YFSETQ. CDR3 in amino acids: CASSLVGTGSYEQYF. CDR3 nucleotides: TGCGCCAGCAGCTTGGTAGGGACGGGTTCCTACGAGCAGTACTTC.

This clone was seen a few times. This sequence joins TRBV13 and TRBJ2-3; D not resolved. This CDR3 has 13 residues. Trimming took off 3 bases at V and 4 bases at J, with 8 bases between the two ends. The V gene's germline CDR1 is PRHDT and CDR2 FYEKMQ (reference sequence). CDR3: CASSFQASDTQYF. The CDR3 DNA sequence: TGTGCCAGCAGCTTTCAGGCATCAGATACGCAGTATTTT.

The chain is built from TRBV20-1 and TRBJ1-3; D gene uncertain. Trimming removed 5 bases from V and 0 bases from J, with 8 bases in between. Germline CDR1 DFQATT, CDR2 SNEGSKA (reference sequence). CDR3 length: 13 residues. The CDR3 region has the DNA TGCAGTGCTGGTGATAGCTCTGGAAACACCATATATTTT. Translation: CSAGDSSGNTIYF.

The V gene is TRBV7-2, the J gene TRBJ1-1; D ambiguous. V lost 1 base to trimming and J lost 6 bases, with 15 bases between them. CDR1 is SGHTA and CDR2 is FQGNSA in the germline V gene. The CDR3 extends over 15 amino acids. CDR3 DNA: TGTGCCAGCAGCTTAGGGCGAAGGTTTAGAGCTGAAGCTTTCTTT. The encoded protein is CASSLGRRFRAEAFF.

This clone appeared a single time. The V gene is TRBV7-2, the J gene TRBJ1-6; the match to TRBD1 covers 7 bases. Germline V CDR1 and CDR2: SGHTA, FQGNSA. V gave up 5 bases and J gave up 6 bases; unmatched junction bases: 7. The CDR3 sequence is 15 residues long. For the CDR3, the DNA is TGTGCCAGCAGCCCTCAAGGGGGCAGTAATTCACCCCTCCACTTT. Protein: CASSPQGGSNSPLHF.

The table lists this clone with a few counts. CDR3 coding DNA: TGTGCCAGCAGTAACCCAGGAGGCCCCAATCAGCCCCAGCATTTT. It is translated as CASSNPGGPNQPQHF. This chain joins TRBV28 and TRBJ1-5, with unresolved D. CDR1 and CDR2 from the germline V gene are MDHEN and SYDVKM. The V end was cut by 5 bases, the J end by 3 bases, with 14 bases between. CDR3 length: 15 residues.

This rearrangement joins TRBV15 to TRBJ2-3, with D possibly being TRBD1 or TRBD2 (5 bases each). Germline V lookup: CDR1 LNHNV, CDR2 YYDKDF (reference sequence). The CDR3 has 15 residues. V dropped 3 bases and J dropped 0 bases, with 10 bases sitting between them. CDR3 coding DNA: TGTGCCACCAGCAGGGGGACGGCCAGCACAGATACGCAGTATTTT. The encoded protein is CATSRGTASTDTQYF.

The chain couples TRBV18 to TRBJ1-2; no clear D gene. CDR1 KGHSH and CDR2 LQKENI come from the germline V gene. The V end lost 6 bases, the J end lost 2 bases, and 25 bases lay between the germline ends. This CDR3 is 18 amino acids long. The CDR3 region is CASSQNGPHTVTNYGYTF. The CDR3 DNA sequence: TGTGCCAGCTCTCAGAACGGACCCCACACAGTCACCAACTATGGCTACACCTTC.

The V call is TRBV2, the J call TRBJ2-7; no clear D gene. Trimming took 3 bases from V and 5 from J, leaving 5 bases between them. The germline gives CDR1 SNHLY, CDR2 FYNNEI. The CDR3 sequence is 11 residues long. The CDR3 nucleotides read TGTGCCAGCAGTGACAGTCACGAGCAGTACTTC. It specifies CASSDSHEQYF.

The rearrangement joins TRBV5-1 to TRBJ1-2, with D maybe TRBD1 (5 bases). The CDR3 is 15 residues long. Germline V gene sequence: CDR1 SGHRS, CDR2 YFSETQ. With 4 bases removed from V and 8 bases from J, the gap between germline ends came to 21 bases. CDR3 loop: CASSESPRDPVGYTF. CDR3 in DNA: TGCGCCAGCAGCGAATCACCTCGGGACCCTGTGGGCTACACCTTC.